The 20 T cell receptor beta chains presented below share a single source sample, sequenced in a study of blood T cell repertoires in COVID-19. The assay was immunoSEQ multiplex PCR, and TCRdb's table has in-frame clones only and misses some. The sample contains about 350,000 clones, about 90% of which appear only once. Sequencing used PBMCs or T cells enriched from blood (not recorded which). The receptors originated from a woman aged 25 to 39 who had recovered from COVID-19.

The chain is built from TRBV27 and TRBJ1-6; a possible D gene is TRBD1 (5 bases). Germline CDR1 MNHEY, CDR2 SMNVEV (reference sequence). The CDR3 has 13 amino acids. V was shortened by 5 bases and J by 10 bases, with 12 bases between the two germline ends. CDR3 nucleotide sequence: TGTGCCAGCAGTCCAGCAGGGTTCTCACCCCTCCACTTT. As protein: CASSPAGFSPLHF.

This clone has a single count. V and J are TRBV2 and TRBJ2-2, with D hard to call. V lost 2 bases and J lost 4, with 8 bases in between. Germline CDR1 is SNHLY and CDR2 is FYNNEI. The CDR3 sequence is 14 residues long. The CDR3 is CASSELISTGELFF. The CDR3 nucleotides are TGTGCCAGCAGTGAATTAATTAGCACCGGGGAGCTGTTTTTT. The variable domain in full, completed from reference TRBV2 and TRBJ2-2, reads EPEVTQTPSHQVTQMGQEVILRCVPISNHLYFYWYRQILGQKVEFLVSFYNNEISEKSEIFDDQFSVERPDGSNFTLKIRSTKLEDSAMYFCASSELISTGELFFGEGSRLTVL.

The rearrangement uses TRBV20-1 and TRBJ2-5; the D gene is possibly TRBD2 (5 bases). V shed 3 bases and J shed 5 bases, with 16 bases lying between them. The CDR3 is 14 amino acids. Germline-derived CDR1 and CDR2 are DFQATT and SNEGSKA (reference sequence). CDR3 nucleotide sequence: TGCAGTGCTAGTAGCGCTCCGAGGCGGGAGACCCAGTACTTC. This codes for CSASSAPRRETQYF.

The V gene is TRBV13, the J gene TRBJ2-5; 11 bases agree with TRBD2. Germline V gene data show CDR1 as PRHDT and CDR2 as FYEKMQ (reference sequence). The CDR3 runs 16 residues. J gave up 1 base and V 2 bases, and 3 bases lay outside the gene matches. The CDR3 is CASSLWLAGGQETQYF. For the CDR3, the DNA is TGTGCCAGCAGCTTATGGCTAGCGGGGGGCCAAGAGACCCAGTACTTC.

The chain has TRBV7-3 and TRBJ2-1; TRBD1 is a possible D gene (6 bases). Germline V CDR1 and CDR2: SGHTA, FQGTGA. V was pared by 1 base and J by 1 base, with 8 bases between. This CDR3 has 15 residues. The chain's CDR3 is CASSLNTGSYNEQFF. CDR3 in DNA: TGTGCCAGCAGCTTAAATACAGGGTCCTACAATGAGCAGTTCTTC.

The chain couples TRBV28 to TRBJ1-2; no reliable D call. This CDR3 spans 13 amino acids. Germline values: CDR1 MDHEN, CDR2 SYDVKM. Trimming shortened V by 6 bases and J by 0 bases, and 8 bases separated the two germline ends. The chain's CDR3 is CASRINTNYGYTF. The DNA for the CDR3 is TGTGCCAGCAGAATAAACACTAACTATGGCTACACCTTC.

This clone was recorded only once. The chain has TRBV30 and TRBJ2-1, with D perhaps matching TRBD2 (6 bases). This CDR3 comprises 13 residues. Germline CDR1 is GTSNPN and CDR2 is SVGIG (reference sequence). V was shortened by 4 bases and J by 5 bases, with 12 bases between the two germline ends. The CDR3 sequence is CAWTGVSDNEQFF. In DNA form, the CDR3 reads TGTGCCTGGACGGGGGTCTCGGACAATGAGCAGTTCTTC.

The chain carries TRBV6-4 and TRBJ1-6; the D is unclear. The V end lost 6 bases, the J end lost 3 bases, and 6 bases lay between the germline ends. Germline V gives CDR1 MRHNA, CDR2 SNTAGT. The CDR3 has 13 amino acids. CDR3 in DNA: TGTGCCAGCAGAGCAGGCTATAATTCACCCCTCCACTTT. Its protein product is CASRAGYNSPLHF.

This chain connects TRBV30 to TRBJ1-2, with D possibly being TRBD1 (5 bases). Trimming left V 5 bases short and J 8 bases short, with 15 bases between. Germline V gives CDR1 GTSNPN, CDR2 SVGIG (reference sequence). This CDR3 region has 12 residues. DNA for the CDR3: TGTGCCTGGTCTAGACAGTCGTCGGGCTACACCTTC. Its protein is CAWSRQSSGYTF.

As DNA, the CDR3 is TGTGCCAGCAGCCAACAGGGTATTACAGATACGCAGTATTTT. It translates to CASSQQGITDTQYF. The V gene is TRBV6-5, the J gene TRBJ2-3; tentatively, D is TRBD1 (6 bases). Trimming took off 6 bases at V and 3 bases at J, with 13 bases between the two ends. CDR1 and CDR2 (germline): MNHEY, SVGAGI. The CDR3 extends over 14 amino acids.

This CDR3 is CSAPGGDAGYTF. CDR3 nucleotide sequence: TGCAGCGCACCCGGGGGTGACGCTGGCTACACCTTC. V is TRBV29-1 and J is TRBJ1-2; the D gene is possibly TRBD1 (5 bases). The ends were cut back, 7 bases at V and 7 bases at J, with 16 bases in the middle. Per germline, CDR1 SQVTM and CDR2 ANQGSEA. CDR3 length: 12 amino acids.

This clone was detected only a few times. The rearrangement uses TRBV4-1 and TRBJ2-3; TRBD2 matches 10 bases. Germline values: CDR1 MGHRA, CDR2 YSYEKL. V was pared by 3 bases and J by 2 bases, with 8 bases of the junction left unmatched. The CDR3 covers 17 residues. CDR3 in amino acids: CASSHIGLAEHTDTQYF. CDR3 sequence (DNA): TGCGCCAGCAGCCATATTGGACTAGCGGAGCACACAGATACGCAGTATTTT.

The genes are TRBV10-3 and TRBJ2-5; perhaps TRBD1 as D (5 bases). Germline V gives CDR1 ENHRY, CDR2 SYGVKD. The CDR3 is 14 residues long. With 2 bases removed from V and 5 bases from J, the gap between germline ends came to 12 bases. CDR3 coding DNA: TGTGCCATCAGTGAGATGCAGGGTGGGGAGACCCAGTACTTC. Translated, it gives CAISEMQGGETQYF.

This chain joins TRBV28 and TRBJ1-1; 7 bases are shared with TRBD1. V was pared by 5 bases and J by 0 bases, with 6 bases of the junction left unmatched. This CDR3 is 15 amino acids long. Germline V gene sequence: CDR1 MDHEN, CDR2 SYDVKM. Here the CDR3 reads CASSPPTGMNTEAFF. CDR3 coding DNA: TGTGCCAGCAGTCCGCCGACAGGGATGAACACTGAAGCTTTCTTT.

V usage is TRBV9 and J usage is TRBJ2-3, with a possible D match to TRBD1 (7 bases). Germline loops: CDR1 SGDLS, CDR2 YYNGEE. The V end lost 4 bases, the J end lost 3 bases, and 15 bases lay between the germline ends. The CDR3 consists of 15 residues. CDR3 DNA: TGTGCCAGCAGCACCCAGGGGGGAGGTACAGATACGCAGTATTTT. Translation: CASSTQGGGTDTQYF.

The CDR3 protein is CASSYSGGNTGELFF. The CDR3 coding sequence is TGTGCCAGCAGTTACTCGGGAGGGAACACCGGGGAGCTGTTTTTT. The chain carries TRBV6-5 and TRBJ2-2; perhaps TRBD2 as D (6 bases). Deletions cut 0 bases from V and 1 base from J, with 6 bases between. The CDR3 consists of 15 residues. CDR1 MNHEY and CDR2 SVGAGI come from the germline V gene.

This chain uses TRBV2 with TRBJ2-2; 11 positions match TRBD2. The J segment lost 2 bases and the V segment lost 5 bases, leaving 1 base of the junction unmatched. The CDR3 totals 15 residues. The germline CDR1 and CDR2 sequences are SNHLY and FYNNEI. The CDR3 protein is CASSRLAGNTGELFF. The CDR3 nucleotides read TGTGCCAGCAGTAGACTAGCGGGAAACACCGGGGAGCTGTTTTTT. The complete variable domain, with remaining parts taken from reference TRBV2 and TRBJ2-2, reads EPEVTQTPSHQVTQMGQEVILRCVPISNHLYFYWYRQILGQKVEFLVSFYNNEISEKSEIFDDQFSVERPDGSNFTLKIRSTKLEDSAMYFCASSRLAGNTGELFFGEGSRLTVL.

CDR3 sequence reads: CASSLERRYNEQFF. CDR3 DNA sequence: TGCGCCAGCAGCTTAGAACGCAGGTACAATGAGCAGTTCTTC. V usage is TRBV5-1 and J usage is TRBJ2-1; no reliable D call. Trimming cost V 2 bases and J 4 bases, with 10 bases left between them. The length of the CDR3 is 14 residues. Per the germline V gene, CDR1 is SGHRS and CDR2 is YFSETQ.

Here the CDR3 DNA reads TGTGCCACCAGCAGAGATAGGGGACAGGCGTCCTACGAGCAGTACTTC. Translated, it gives CATSRDRGQASYEQYF. V usage is TRBV15 and J usage is TRBJ2-7, with TRBD1 matching over 8 bases. The junction had 5 bases not matched to a gene; V was cut back by 0 bases and J by 1 base. Germline V gene lookup returns CDR1 LNHNV and CDR2 YYDKDF (reference sequence). This CDR3 contains 16 residues.

The chain is built from TRBV3-1 (or the pseudogene TRBV3-2) and TRBJ2-1; D is possibly TRBD2 (7 bases). The CDR3 is 18 residues long. Trimming removed 2 bases at V and 3 bases at J, with 20 bases between. Germline V gives CDR1 LGHDT, CDR2 YNNKEL (reference sequence). The CDR3 is CASSQRGTISPLYNEQFF. CDR3 coding DNA: TGTGCCAGCAGCCAAAGGGGGACTATCTCGCCTCTCTACAATGAGCAGTTCTTC.